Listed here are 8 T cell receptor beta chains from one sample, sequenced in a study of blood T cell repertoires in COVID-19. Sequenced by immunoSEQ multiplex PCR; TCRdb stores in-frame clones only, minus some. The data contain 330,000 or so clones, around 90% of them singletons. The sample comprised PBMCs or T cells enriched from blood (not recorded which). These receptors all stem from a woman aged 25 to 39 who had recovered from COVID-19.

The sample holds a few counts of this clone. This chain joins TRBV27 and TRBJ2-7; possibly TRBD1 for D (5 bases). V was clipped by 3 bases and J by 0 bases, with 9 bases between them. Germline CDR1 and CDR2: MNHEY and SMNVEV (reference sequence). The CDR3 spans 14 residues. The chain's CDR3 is CASSLQGSSYEQYF. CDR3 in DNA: TGTGCCAGCAGTTTGCAGGGTAGCTCCTACGAGCAGTACTTC.

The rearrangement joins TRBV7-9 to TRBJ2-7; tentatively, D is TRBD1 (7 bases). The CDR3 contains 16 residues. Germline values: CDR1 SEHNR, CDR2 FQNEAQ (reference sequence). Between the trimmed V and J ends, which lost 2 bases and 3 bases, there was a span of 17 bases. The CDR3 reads CASSLRSGGQNYEQYF. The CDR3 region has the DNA TGTGCCAGCAGCTTACGTTCCGGGGGACAGAACTACGAGCAGTACTTC.

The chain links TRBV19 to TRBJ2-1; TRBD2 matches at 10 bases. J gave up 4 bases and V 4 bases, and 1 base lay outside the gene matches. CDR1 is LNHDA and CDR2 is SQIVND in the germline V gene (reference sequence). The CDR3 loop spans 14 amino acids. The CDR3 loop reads CASSTSGSYNEQFF. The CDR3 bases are TGTGCCAGTAGTACTAGCGGGAGTTACAATGAGCAGTTCTTC. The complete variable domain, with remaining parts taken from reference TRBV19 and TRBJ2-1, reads DGGITQSPKYLFRKEGQNVTLSCEQNLNHDAMYWYRQDPGQGLRLIYYSQIVNDFQKGDIAEGYSVSREKKESFPLTVTSAQKNPTAFYLCASSTSGSYNEQFFGPGTRLTVL.

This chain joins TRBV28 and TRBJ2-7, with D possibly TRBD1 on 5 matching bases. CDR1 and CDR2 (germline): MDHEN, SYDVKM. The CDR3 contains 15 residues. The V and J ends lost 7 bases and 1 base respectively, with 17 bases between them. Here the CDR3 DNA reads TGTGCCAGCACCCGGCCCTCGACAGTTTCCTACGAGCAGTACTTC. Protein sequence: CASTRPSTVSYEQYF.

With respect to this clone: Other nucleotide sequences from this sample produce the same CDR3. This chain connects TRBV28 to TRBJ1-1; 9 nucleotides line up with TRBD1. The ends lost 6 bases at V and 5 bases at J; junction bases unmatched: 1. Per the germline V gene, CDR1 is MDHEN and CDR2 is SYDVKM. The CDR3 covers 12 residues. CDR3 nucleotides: TGTGCCAGCAGGACAGGGGGAACTGAAGCTTTCTTT. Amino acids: CASRTGGTEAFF.

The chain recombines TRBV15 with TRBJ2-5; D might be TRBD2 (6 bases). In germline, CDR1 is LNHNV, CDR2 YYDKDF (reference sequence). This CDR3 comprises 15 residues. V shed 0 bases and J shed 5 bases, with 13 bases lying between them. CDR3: CATSRDGSAGETQYF. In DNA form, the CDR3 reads TGTGCCACCAGCAGAGACGGTAGCGCGGGGGAGACCCAGTACTTC.

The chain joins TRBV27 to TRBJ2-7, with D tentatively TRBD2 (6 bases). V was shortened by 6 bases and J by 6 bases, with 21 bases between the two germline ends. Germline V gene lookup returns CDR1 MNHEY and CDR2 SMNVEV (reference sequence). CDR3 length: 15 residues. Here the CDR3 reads CASRGPGLPYSEQYF. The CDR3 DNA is TGTGCCAGCAGGGGCCCGGGACTTCCTTACTCCGAGCAGTACTTC.

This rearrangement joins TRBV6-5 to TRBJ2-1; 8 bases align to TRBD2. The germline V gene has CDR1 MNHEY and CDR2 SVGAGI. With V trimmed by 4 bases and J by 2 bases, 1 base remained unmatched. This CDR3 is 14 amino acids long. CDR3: CASSSGGPYNEQFF. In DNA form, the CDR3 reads TGTGCCAGCAGTTCGGGGGGGCCCTACAATGAGCAGTTCTTC.